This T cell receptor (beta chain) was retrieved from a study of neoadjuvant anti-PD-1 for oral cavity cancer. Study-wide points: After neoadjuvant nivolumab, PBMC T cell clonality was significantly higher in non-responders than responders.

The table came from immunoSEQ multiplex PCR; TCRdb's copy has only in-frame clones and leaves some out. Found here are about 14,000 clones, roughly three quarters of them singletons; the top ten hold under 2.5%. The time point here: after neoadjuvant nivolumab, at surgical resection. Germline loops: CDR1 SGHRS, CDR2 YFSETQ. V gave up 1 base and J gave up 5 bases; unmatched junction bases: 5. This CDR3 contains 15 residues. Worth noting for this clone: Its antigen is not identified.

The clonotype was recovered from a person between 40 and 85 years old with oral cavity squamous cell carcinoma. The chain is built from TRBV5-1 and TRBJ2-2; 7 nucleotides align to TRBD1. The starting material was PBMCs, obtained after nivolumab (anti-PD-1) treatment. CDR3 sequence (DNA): TGCGCCAGCAGCTTGCCCCTGACAGGGACCGGGGAGCTGTTTTTT. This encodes CASSLPLTGTGELFF.